A single sample gave rise to the 19 T cell receptor beta chains below, sequenced in a study of early T cells in non-severe SARS-CoV-2 infection. Using its own MiXCR run on the 5' RACE reads, TCRdb lists one record per CDR3 protein. Altogether over 30,000 distinct CDR3 sequences are present, approximately 6% being singletons, with the ten largest covering 7.5% to 8%. Sequencing used whole blood. Source of these receptors: an adult who was a healthcare worker with PCR-confirmed SARS-CoV-2 infection or an uninfected control (not recorded which).

This clonotype was counted a few times. The V and J genes are TRBV7-2 and TRBJ2-3; D unclear. V shed 5 bases and J shed 2 bases, with 5 bases lying between them. Germline CDR1 reads SGHTA; CDR2 reads FQGNSA. The CDR3 totals 12 residues. The DNA for the CDR3 is TGTGCCAGCAGCCGACACACAGATACGCAGTATTTT. Translation: CASSRHTDTQYF.

This clonotype was found many times. V and J are TRBV20-1 and TRBJ1-2; a possible D gene is TRBD1 (6 bases). The CDR3 length is 10 residues. The ends were cut back, 5 bases at V and 8 bases at J, with 9 bases in the middle. CDR1 and CDR2 from the germline V gene are DFQATT and SNEGSKA (reference sequence). CDR3 bases: TGCAGTGCTCCAGGGGTCGGCTACACCTTC. Amino acids: CSAPGVGYTF.

V gene TRBV3-1 combines with J gene TRBJ2-3; tentatively, D is TRBD2 (5 bases). The CDR3 is 14 amino acids. With 1 base removed from V and 9 bases from J, the gap between germline ends came to 14 bases. The germline V gene encodes CDR1 LGHDT and CDR2 YNNKEL (reference sequence). DNA of the CDR3: TGTGCCAGCAGCCAAGGGGGTGGCCCGGGAACGCAGTATTTT. Residues: CASSQGGGPGTQYF.

The chain combines TRBV6-6 with TRBJ2-5, with a weak D call TRBD1 (6 bases). This CDR3 has 16 residues. Germline values: CDR1 MNHNY, CDR2 SVGAGI (reference sequence). V lost 7 bases to trimming and J lost 2 bases, with 20 bases between them. CDR3 in amino acids: CASMDNLPGVQETQYF. The CDR3 nucleotides read TGTGCCAGCATGGACAACCTTCCAGGGGTGCAAGAGACCCAGTACTTC.

In regard to this clonotype: A much larger clone lies a single base off, so this may be a read error. This rearrangement joins TRBV27 to TRBJ2-7; 9 bases fit TRBD1. V lost 6 bases to trimming and J lost 8 bases; unmatched junction nucleotides: 14. The CDR3 runs 15 residues. CDR1 and CDR2 from the germline V gene are MNHEY and SMNVEV (reference sequence). CDR3 in DNA: TGTGCCAGCAGATTTATACGGGACAGGGTTGTCAAGCAGTACTTC. This encodes CASRFIRDRVVKQYF.

J is TRBJ2-2 and V is TRBV7-3; D may be TRBD1 or TRBD2 (6 bases each). V was trimmed by 1 base and J by 6 bases, leaving 12 bases between them. Germline CDR1 reads SGHTA; CDR2 reads FQGTGA. This CDR3 contains 15 residues. CDR3 in DNA: TGTGCCAGCAGCTTAAATCACAGGGAGGCCGGGGAGCTGTTTTTT. It is translated as CASSLNHREAGELFF. The full variable domain, its missing parts supplied by reference TRBV7-3 and TRBJ2-2, is GAGVSQTPSNKVTEKGKYVELRCDPISGHTALYWYRQSLGQGPEFLIYFQGTGAADDSGLPNDRFFAVRPEGSVSTLKIQRTERGDSAVYLCASSLNHREAGELFFGEGSRLTVL.

This clonotype was counted many times. This chain links TRBV12-3 or TRBV12-4 with TRBJ1-2; D gene ambiguous. The CDR3 is 13 residues long. V lost 3 bases and J 2 bases, leaving 7 bases between the germline ends. In DNA form, the CDR3 reads TGTGCCAGCAGTTTGGACCGAAACTATGGCTACACCTTC. Amino acid sequence: CASSLDRNYGYTF.

By share, this clonotype ranks as medium-sized. The chain recombines TRBV7-2 with TRBJ2-3; TRBD1 aligns across 8 bases. Trimming took 1 base from V and 6 from J; bases not matched to a gene: 3. The CDR3 sequence is 14 residues long. Germline lookup yields CDR1 SGHTA and CDR2 FQGNSA. In nucleotides, the CDR3 is TGTGCCAGCAGCTTAGGACAGGGGTACGATACGCAGTATTTT. Its translation is CASSLGQGYDTQYF.

This clonotype has at least ten counts. V usage is TRBV20-1 and J usage is TRBJ2-5; D may be TRBD1 (7 bases). The germline V gene has CDR1 DFQATT and CDR2 SNEGSKA (reference sequence). The CDR3 spans 13 residues. Trimming shortened V by 6 bases and J by 6 bases, and 17 bases separated the two germline ends. This CDR3 reads CSARRQGGKTQYF. The CDR3 DNA reads as TGCAGTGCCCGACGACAGGGAGGAAAGACCCAGTACTTC.

This clonotype was seen many times. The CDR3 region has the DNA TGCAGCTCCCGGCAGGGAGAAGGCTACACCTTC. Protein: CSSRQGEGYTF. V gene TRBV29-1 combines with J gene TRBJ1-2, with a tentative D call TRBD1 (5 bases). In germline, CDR1 is SQVTM, CDR2 ANQGSEA. V lost 8 bases to trimming and J lost 8 bases, with 15 bases between them. This CDR3 comprises 11 residues.

This clonotype was observed at least ten times. The J gene is TRBJ2-7, the V gene TRBV6-1, with 8 bases identical to TRBD1. CDR3 length: 14 amino acids. Germline assignment: CDR1 MNHNS and CDR2 SASEGT. V trimming: 4 bases; J trimming: 2 bases; junction bases outside the gene matches: 4. The CDR3 DNA sequence: TGTGCCAGCAGTGTCCGGGACAGGACCTACGAGCAGTACTTC. Its translation: CASSVRDRTYEQYF.

Many counts were recorded for this clonotype. The V and J genes are TRBV10-3 and TRBJ2-7; D remains ambiguous. V lost 3 bases and J lost 4, with 4 bases in between. The CDR3 is 11 residues long. The germline CDR1 and CDR2 sequences are ENHRY and SYGVKD. The CDR3 sequence: CAISDQYEQYF. The CDR3 nucleotides are TGTGCCATCAGTGACCAGTACGAGCAGTACTTC.

The chain uses TRBV24-1 and TRBJ2-3; either TRBD1 or TRBD2 may fit D (6 bases each). CDR3 length: 13 amino acids. V gave up 8 bases and J gave up 3 bases, with 11 bases separating them. Germline V gene data show CDR1 as KGHDR and CDR2 as SFDVKD. The CDR3 is CATTQGGTDTQYF. In nucleotides, the CDR3 is TGTGCCACCACCCAAGGGGGGACAGATACGCAGTATTTT.

A note on this clonotype: A read error may explain this, as a much larger clone is one base away. The chain recombines TRBV4-1 with TRBJ1-1, with D hard to call. CDR3 length equals 15 residues. CDR1 and CDR2 from the germline V gene are MGHRA and YSYEKL. CDR3 nucleotides: TGCGCCAGCAGCAAAGAAAGAGCTTCGAACACTGAAGCTTTCTTT. This translates into CASSKERASNTEAFF.

This clonotype was recorded a few times. The chain joins TRBV5-1 to TRBJ2-7; D remains unclear. Trimming cost V 1 base and J 5 bases, with 7 bases left between them. The CDR3 contains 12 residues. The germline V gene encodes CDR1 SGHRS and CDR2 YFSETQ. The CDR3, as DNA: TGCGCCAGCAGCTTGAGCCCGAACGAGCAGTACTTC. Its translation is CASSLSPNEQYF.

This clonotype was picked up many times. The chain has TRBV28 and TRBJ2-7; D possibly corresponds to TRBD1 (6 bases). The germline CDR1 and CDR2 sequences are MDHEN and SYDVKM. Trimming took off 11 bases at V and 3 bases at J, with 11 bases between the two ends. The CDR3 length is 11 residues. The CDR3 protein is CAVRDNYEQYF. CDR3 DNA sequence: TGTGCCGTCCGGGACAACTACGAGCAGTACTTC.

This clonotype was seen ten or more times. The chain carries TRBV20-1 and TRBJ2-1, with 8 bases that match TRBD2. Germline V gene sequence: CDR1 DFQATT, CDR2 SNEGSKA (reference sequence). The CDR3 is made up of 15 amino acids. The trim removed 0 bases at V and 5 bases at J, leaving 6 bases unmatched. CDR3 sequence (DNA): TGCAGTGCTAGAGAAGGAGCGGGGGAAAACAATGAGCAGTTCTTC. Its protein is CSAREGAGENNEQFF.

This clonotype was detected ten times or more. The V gene is TRBV7-2, the J gene TRBJ2-7; D not resolved. Deletions cut 5 bases from V and 2 bases from J, with 13 bases between. This CDR3 is built from 14 residues. CDR1 and CDR2 (germline): SGHTA, FQGNSA. CDR3 loop: CASSNTQGPYEQYF. In DNA form, the CDR3 reads TGTGCCAGCAGCAACACCCAAGGACCCTACGAGCAGTACTTC.

This clonotype was recorded at least ten times. The J gene is TRBJ1-2, the V gene TRBV6-4; D unresolved. The germline gives CDR1 MRHNA, CDR2 SNTAGT. Trimming pared 2 bases from V and 1 base from J, leaving 8 bases between. There are 14 residues in the CDR3. The CDR3: CASSDEKLNYGYTF. The CDR3 region has the DNA TGTGCCAGCAGTGACGAAAAGCTTAACTATGGCTACACCTTC.